This T cell receptor beta chain derives from a study of shared clonotypes between healthy human individuals. Study outcomes and limitations: Clonotypes shared by all four sorted-subset donors had higher generation probabilities than non-shared clonotypes.

Researchers divided each subset's genomic DNA evenly across several immunoSEQ plates. Clones were sequenced by immunoSEQ multiplex PCR, and TCRdb holds only the in-frame ones, with some missing. The data hold approximately 2,300,000 clones, with approximately 90% observed a single time. On this clone itself: Antigen unknown.

From germline, CDR1 is LGHNA and CDR2 YSLEER. This CDR3 comprises 16 residues. With 0 bases removed from V and 0 bases from J, the gap between germline ends came to 9 bases. Sequences were obtained from naive CD4+ T cells from PBMCs. Subset given: CD45RA+ positively selected. The chain employs TRBV4-3 and TRBJ2-1; D unclear. The TCR sequence derives from a man aged 18-30 years in good health. Some clones in this sample may be carry-over from other donors' samples. The CDR3 coding sequence is TGCGCCAGCAGCCAAGATTGGACGGACTCCTACAATGAGCAGTTCTTC. Encoded protein: CASSQDWTDSYNEQFF.